Following are 9 T cell receptor beta chains from one sample sequenced in a study of CD4+ T cells in melanoma. The repertoire was sequenced with immunoSEQ multiplex PCR; TCRdb's copy has only in-frame clones and lacks some. The profile shows about 8,900 clones, 60% to 75% of them singletons. The sequencing input was cells from a culture (not recorded whether cultured in vitro). Receptors originate from a human donor with melanoma.

The genes are TRBV29-1 and TRBJ2-3; TRBD1 agrees at 7 bases. Trimming cost V 0 bases and J 2 bases; bases outside gene matches: 8. CDR3 size: 16 residues. Germline loops: CDR1 SQVTM, CDR2 ANQGSEA. This CDR3 reads CSVEDGTGADTDTQYF. The DNA for the CDR3 is TGCAGCGTTGAAGACGGAACAGGGGCCGACACAGATACGCAGTATTTT.

The V call is TRBV30, the J call TRBJ1-1; D not resolved. Trimming removed 2 bases from V and 7 bases from J, with 14 bases in between. This CDR3 region has 13 residues. Germline V lookup: CDR1 GTSNPN, CDR2 SVGIG (reference sequence). CDR3 amino acids: CAWSSIREGEAFF. Written as DNA, the CDR3 is TGTGCCTGGAGTTCTATCCGGGAAGGTGAAGCTTTCTTT.

This clone is medium-sized in the sample. This chain uses TRBV19 with TRBJ1-1, with D uncertain. The V end lost 5 bases, the J end lost 5 bases, and 12 bases lay between the germline ends. The CDR3 has 13 amino acids. CDR1 and CDR2 from the germline V gene are LNHDA and SQIVND (reference sequence). The CDR3 coding sequence is TGTGCCAGTAGTTGGCTTAGGGATACTGAAGCTTTCTTT. It yields the protein CASSWLRDTEAFF.

This clone was seen a few times. This rearrangement joins TRBV5-1 to TRBJ1-6; D is perhaps TRBD1 (5 bases). Trimming took 4 bases from V and 0 from J, leaving 17 bases between them. CDR3 length equals 18 residues. The germline V gene has CDR1 SGHRS and CDR2 YFSETQ. The DNA of the CDR3 is TGCGCCAGCAGCCCGGGAGGGGCTCAGAGCTCCTATAATTCACCCCTCCACTTT. It codes for CASSPGGAQSSYNSPLHF.

The chain recombines TRBV5-1 with TRBJ1-1; the D gene is possibly TRBD1 (6 bases). Germline CDR1 SGHRS, CDR2 YFSETQ. The CDR3 consists of 16 residues. V gave up 2 bases and J gave up 0 bases, with 14 bases separating them. Written as DNA, the CDR3 is TGCGCCAGCAGCTTCGGACAGCGTCAATTGAACACTGAAGCTTTCTTT. Amino acid sequence: CASSFGQRQLNTEAFF.

The genes are TRBV6-5 and TRBJ1-2; 10 nucleotides agree with TRBD1. The CDR3 is 12 residues long. The germline gives CDR1 MNHEY, CDR2 SVGAGI. V gave up 5 bases and J gave up 6 bases; unmatched junction bases: 0. CDR3 DNA sequence: TGTGCCAGCAGTGGGACAGGGGATGGCTACACCTTC. Encoded protein: CASSGTGDGYTF.

This clone was detected only a few times. The J gene is TRBJ2-3, the V gene TRBV30; 9 positions match TRBD1. The CDR3 is made up of 14 amino acids. J gave up 2 bases and V 4 bases, and 4 bases lay outside the gene matches. Germline CDR1 and CDR2: GTSNPN and SVGIG (reference sequence). CDR3 sequence (DNA): TGTGCCTGGACACAGGGGGCCTCCACAGATACGCAGTATTTT. Translation: CAWTQGASTDTQYF.

The chain recombines TRBV6-5 with TRBJ1-2; D unclear. Trimming pared 6 bases from V and 0 bases from J, leaving 14 bases between. Germline CDR1 reads MNHEY; CDR2 reads SVGAGI. CDR3 length: 15 amino acids. CDR3 loop: CASRRYLGSNYGYTF. Written as DNA, the CDR3 is TGTGCCAGCAGACGCTACCTCGGATCTAACTATGGCTACACCTTC.

This clone was detected only a few times. The gene calls are TRBV19 and TRBJ1-2, with D perhaps matching TRBD1 (5 bases). Germline V gene sequence: CDR1 LNHDA, CDR2 SQIVND (reference sequence). This CDR3 contains 14 residues. V was trimmed by 7 bases and J by 7 bases, leaving 19 bases between them. The chain's CDR3 is CASNPQDPVPGYTF. The CDR3 nucleotides are TGTGCCAGTAACCCACAGGACCCGGTTCCTGGCTACACCTTC.